This T cell receptor (beta chain) was recovered during a study of OX40 agonist ivuxolimab in advanced cancers. At the level of the study: Ivuxolimab was delivered to patients intravenously every 2 weeks at doses spanning 0.01 to 10 mg/kg.

This CDR3 region has 16 residues. Some clones are missing from TCRdb's copy, which holds only in-frame ones; the method was immunoSEQ multiplex PCR. The table has about 54,000 clones, roughly four fifths seen once. This clone was counted between two and nine times. The chain recombines TRBV12-1 with TRBJ2-5. TRBV12-1 is a known pseudogene. The material sequenced was CD4+ or CD8+ T cells sorted from blood, taken in a trial of the OX40 agonist ivuxolimab. The TCR sequence derives from an adult with an advanced solid tumor such as melanoma, head and neck, liver or kidney cancer. DNA for the CDR3: TGTGCCAGCAGCTTTGCGTCGACCGCAGATTGTGGGACCCAGTACTTC. Protein sequence: CASSFASTADCGTQYF.